This T cell receptor (beta chain) was sequenced during a study of shared clonotypes between healthy human individuals. Assay: immunoSEQ multiplex PCR; the TCRdb copy retains only in-frame clones and omits some. The sample has approximately 720,000 clones; around 72% are singletons. CDR3 size: 14 residues. From germline, CDR1 is SGHRS and CDR2 YFSETQ. V trimming: 3 bases; J trimming: 5 bases; junction bases outside the gene matches: 3. Only one count was recorded for this clone. Antigen: not known. Overall study results and limits: Memory subsets had estimated richness that was generally smaller than that of naive subsets. It was only blood that was sampled, and tissue repertoires likely differ.

The sequenced sample consisted of memory CD4+ T cells sorted from blood. The subset is: CD45RA-negative fraction. The chain recombines TRBV5-1 with TRBJ2-2; 8 nucleotides line up with TRBD2. The sequence was collected from a woman between 25 and 40 years old in good health. The DNA for the CDR3 is TGCGCCAGCAGCTACGGGACTAGAACCGGGGAGCTGTTTTTT. Encoded protein: CASSYGTRTGELFF.